This TCR beta chain was captured by sequencing in a study of cytomegalovirus exposure and HLA in healthy donors. Produced via immunoSEQ multiplex PCR; TCRdb's table is partial and in-frame only. The data show about 49,000 clones, with roughly 92% seen just once and 1.4% held by the top ten. The germline V gene encodes CDR1 SGHRS and CDR2 YFSETQ. There are 15 residues in the CDR3. V shed 4 bases and J shed 5 bases, with 18 bases lying between them. Sequenced material: PBMCs. The source is a man in his late teens or twenties in good health and CMV-seronegative. This chain joins TRBV5-1 and TRBJ2-5, with D possibly TRBD1 on 6 matching bases. CDR3 sequence (DNA): TGCGCCAGCAGCGGGTCCGGGACACCCGGGGAGACCCAGTACTTC. It specifies CASSGSGTPGETQYF.